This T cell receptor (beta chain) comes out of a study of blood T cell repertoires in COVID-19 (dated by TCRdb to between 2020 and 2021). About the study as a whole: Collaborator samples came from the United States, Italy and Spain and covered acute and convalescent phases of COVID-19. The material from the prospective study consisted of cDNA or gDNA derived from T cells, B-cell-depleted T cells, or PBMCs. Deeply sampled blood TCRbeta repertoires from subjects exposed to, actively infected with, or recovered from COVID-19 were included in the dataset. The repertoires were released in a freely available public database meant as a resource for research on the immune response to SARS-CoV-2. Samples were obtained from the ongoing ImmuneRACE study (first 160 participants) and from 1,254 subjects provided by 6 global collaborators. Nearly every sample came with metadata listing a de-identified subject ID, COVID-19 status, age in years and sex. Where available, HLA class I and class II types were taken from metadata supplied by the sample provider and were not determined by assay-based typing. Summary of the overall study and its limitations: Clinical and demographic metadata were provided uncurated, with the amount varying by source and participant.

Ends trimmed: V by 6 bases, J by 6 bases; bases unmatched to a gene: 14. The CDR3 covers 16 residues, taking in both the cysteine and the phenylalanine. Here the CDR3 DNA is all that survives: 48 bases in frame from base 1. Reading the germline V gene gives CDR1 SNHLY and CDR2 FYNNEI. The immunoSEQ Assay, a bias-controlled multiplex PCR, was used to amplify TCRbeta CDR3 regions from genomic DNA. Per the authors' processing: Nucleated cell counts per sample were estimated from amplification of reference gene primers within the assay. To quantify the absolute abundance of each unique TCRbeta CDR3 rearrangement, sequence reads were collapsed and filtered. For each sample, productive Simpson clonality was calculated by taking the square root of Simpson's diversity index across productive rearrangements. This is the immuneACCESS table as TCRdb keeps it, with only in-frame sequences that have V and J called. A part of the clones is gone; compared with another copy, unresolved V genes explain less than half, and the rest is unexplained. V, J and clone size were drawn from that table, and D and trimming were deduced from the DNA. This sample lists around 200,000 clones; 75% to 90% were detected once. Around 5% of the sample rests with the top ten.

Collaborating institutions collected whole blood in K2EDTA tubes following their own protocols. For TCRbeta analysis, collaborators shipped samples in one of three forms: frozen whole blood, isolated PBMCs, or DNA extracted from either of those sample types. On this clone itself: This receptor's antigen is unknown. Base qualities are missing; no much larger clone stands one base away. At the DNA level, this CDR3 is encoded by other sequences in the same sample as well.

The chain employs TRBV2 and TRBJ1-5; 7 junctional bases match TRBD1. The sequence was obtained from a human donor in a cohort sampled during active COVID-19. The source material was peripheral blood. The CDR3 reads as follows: CASSPLVRGLGQPQHF. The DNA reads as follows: TGTGCCAGCAGCCCTCTCGTGAGGGGGCTGGGTCAGCCCCAGCATTTT.